Sequencing of this T cell receptor beta chain was carried out in a study of T cells in Graves' hyperthyroidism and ophthalmopathy. Trimming took off 2 bases at V and 2 bases at J, with 6 bases between the two ends. The CDR3 is 14 amino acids. CDR1 LNHDA and CDR2 SQIVND come from the germline V gene (reference sequence). The TCR beta CDR3 regions underwent amplification using RNA transcripts as the source. An initial round of RT-PCR targeting the TCR CDR3 relied on the HTBI primer set. TCRdb redid the calling of the multiplex PCR reads with MiXCR, one entry per CDR3 protein. The sample contains 360,000 or so distinct CDR3 sequences, 13% to 15% of which appear only once. From 10 ml of fresh peripheral blood, PBMCs were isolated.

The clonotype comes from a woman aged 55-69 years with Graves' ophthalmopathy. The sequenced sample consisted of blood. This chain connects TRBV19 to TRBJ2-2; no firm D call. Written as DNA, the CDR3 is TGTGCCAGTAGTATAACAGTTAACACCGGGGAGCTGTTTTTT. Translating gives CASSITVNTGELFF.